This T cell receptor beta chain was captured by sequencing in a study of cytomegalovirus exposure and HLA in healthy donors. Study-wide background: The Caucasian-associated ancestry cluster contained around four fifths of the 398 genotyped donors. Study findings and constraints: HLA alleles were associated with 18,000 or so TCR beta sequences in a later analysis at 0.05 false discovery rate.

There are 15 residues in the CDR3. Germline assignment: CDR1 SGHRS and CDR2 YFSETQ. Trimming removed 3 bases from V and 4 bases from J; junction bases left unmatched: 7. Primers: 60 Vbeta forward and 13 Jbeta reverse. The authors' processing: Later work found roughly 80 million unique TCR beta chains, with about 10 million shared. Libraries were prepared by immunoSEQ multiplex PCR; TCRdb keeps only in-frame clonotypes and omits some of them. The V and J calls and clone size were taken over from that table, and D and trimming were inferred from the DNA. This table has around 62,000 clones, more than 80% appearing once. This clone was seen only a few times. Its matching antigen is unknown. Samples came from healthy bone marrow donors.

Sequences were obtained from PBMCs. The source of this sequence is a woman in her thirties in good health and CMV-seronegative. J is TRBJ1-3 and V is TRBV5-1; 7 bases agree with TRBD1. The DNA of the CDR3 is TGCGCCAGCAGCTCGGAGGGGGCGCCCGGAAACACCATATATTTT. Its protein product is CASSSEGAPGNTIYF.